Included here is one T cell receptor (beta chain) sequence, with context. Its antigen is as yet unknown. This record belongs to a study of T cell repertoires in aging, cancer and after chemotherapy. Looking at the study overall: Six age groups, ranging from 30 or younger to 70 or older, included the donors.

Rearranged V-D-J TRB sequences were amplified with a mixed TRB-A/B primer pool. Each CDR3 protein is one row after TCRdb ran MiXCR on the multiplex PCR reads. The profile covers thousands of distinct CDR3 sequences, with about 51% appearing a single time and about 4% taken by the ten largest. Germline assignment: CDR1 LNHDA and CDR2 SQIVND (reference sequence). This CDR3 has 14 residues. V dropped 1 base and J dropped 3 bases, with 9 bases sitting between them. Study-wide findings and caveats: In healthy donors, age-related TCR diversity loss mainly reflected lost richness. Rebound thymic output was suggested by rising median generation probability during chemotherapy in each cancer cohort.

TCR beta rearrangements were amplified from peripheral blood genomic DNA. The genes are TRBV19 and TRBJ2-5, with a tentative D call TRBD1 (6 bases). This receptor was identified in a human donor with a solid tumor. The sequenced sample was blood. The DNA of the CDR3 is TGTGCCAGTAGTATAGCAGGGGCAGAAGAGACCCAGTACTTC. This sequence encodes CASSIAGAEETQYF.